One sample yielded the 5 T cell receptor beta chains listed below, sequenced in a study of T cell responses to AZD1222 COVID-19 vaccine (dated by TCRdb to 2020 to 2023). Explained via the paper, the time point label denotes: about 28 days (+/-7) after the second vaccine dose. Libraries were prepared through the immunoSEQ multiplex PCR assay. TCRdb obtained this table from immuneACCESS and retained in-frame rearrangements with V and J assigned. These tables miss some clones; where compared with another copy, unresolved V genes account for less than half of the shortfall, and the remainder is unexplained. The sample includes roughly 180,000 clones, with about 89% observed a single time. The top ten clones comprise 1.7% of the sample. The sample was peripheral blood, taken 28 days after the second AZD1222 dose. These receptors originate from an adult who received the AZD1222 COVID-19 vaccine.

The chain carries TRBV6-5 and TRBJ1-1; a weak D match, TRBD1 (6 bases). CDR1 and CDR2 (germline): MNHEY, SVGAGI. This CDR3 contains 12 residues. The V end was cut by 10 bases, the J end by 5 bases, with 14 bases between. The DNA of the CDR3 is TGTGCCATCTCCGGGACAAGGACTGAAGCTTTCTTT. Translation gives CAISGTRTEAFF.

The chain employs TRBV12-5 and TRBJ2-5; D is possibly TRBD1 or TRBD2 (5 bases each). The V end was cut by 4 bases, the J end by 3 bases, with 9 bases between. This CDR3 comprises 13 residues. CDR1 LGHNT and CDR2 FRNRAP come from the germline V gene. CDR3 nucleotide sequence: TGTGCTAGTGGTTCTGGGACCGAAGAGACCCAGTACTTC. Its translation: CASGSGTEETQYF.

This chain links TRBV7-3 with TRBJ2-2, with 7 bases aligning to TRBD1. Germline values: CDR1 SGHTA, CDR2 FQGTGA. The CDR3 has 15 amino acids. J gave up 6 bases and V 5 bases, and 9 bases lay outside the gene matches. Here the CDR3 DNA reads TGTGCCAGCAGCCCCGACCGACAGGGTGCCGGGGAGCTGTTTTTT. Encoded protein: CASSPDRQGAGELFF.

The chain employs TRBV25-1 and TRBJ2-2; D uncertain. The germline V and J ends were trimmed by 6 bases and 9 bases, with 8 bases remaining between them. Germline CDR1 and CDR2: MGHDK and SYGVNS. This CDR3 comprises 11 residues. This CDR3 is CASSLTRELFF. CDR3 coding DNA: TGTGCCAGCAGCCTAACGAGGGAGCTGTTTTTT.

The chain carries TRBV11-2 and TRBJ2-2; 9 bases align to TRBD1. The V gene end was trimmed by 1 base and the J gene end by 6 bases; junction bases not matched to a gene: 6. CDR1 and CDR2 from the germline V gene are SGHAT and FQNNGV. This CDR3 region has 16 residues. CDR3 sequence reads: CASSLVRGQGSGELFF. The CDR3 region has the DNA TGTGCCAGCAGCTTAGTAAGAGGACAGGGGTCCGGGGAGCTGTTTTTT.